The rows below give T cell receptor beta chains drawn from one sample of a study of metastatic and nonmetastatic thyroid tumors. TCRdb reanalyzed the PCR reads via MiXCR. The sample has roughly 15,000 clones, 23% seen once. The sequenced material came from tumor tissue. The receptors here all came from a female donor with papillary thyroid cancer or a benign thyroid nodule (not recorded which). Some clones in this sample may be carry-over from other donors' samples. The CDR3 runs from the conserved cysteine through the conserved F or W. D genes are given only for firm matches. Size is omitted from some rows. Given values are once, few, many or a class for expanded clones.

j_call | clone_size | d_call | v_call | cdr3_nt | cdr3_aa
TRBJ2-2 | few | . | TRBV28 | TGTGCCAGCAATAAGATCGAACCGGGCACCGGGGAGCTGTTTTTT | CASNKIEPGTGELFF
TRBJ2-5 | . | TRBD2 | TRBV5-4 | TGTACCAGCAGGAGGGGACTATCACAAGAGACCAAGTACTTC | CTSRRGLSQETKYF
TRBJ1-1 | few | . | TRBV10-1 | TGCGCCAGCAGTGAGTCGAGGACCATAGTGGACACTGAAGCTTTCTTT | CASSESRTIVDTEAFF
TRBJ1-5 | . | . | TRBV20-1 | TGCAGTGCTAGACGGGCGGGGGGCCAGCCCCAGCATTTT | CSARRAGGQPQHF
TRBJ1-4 | medium-sized | . | TRBV6-1 | TGTGCCAGCAGTGTGTTACAGGGTGGGAATGAAAAACTGTTTTTT | CASSVLQGGNEKLFF
TRBJ1-6 | few | . | TRBV6-1 | TGTGCCAGCAGTGAAGCTACAGGGTCGGGTAATTCACCCCTCCACTTT | CASSEATGSGNSPLHF
TRBJ2-7 | . | . | TRBV5-1 | TGCGCCAGCAGCATAAAACCCTCGGCTGCAGGGACTTACCCCAACGAGCAGTACTTC | CASSIKPSAAGTYPNEQYF
TRBJ2-3 | many | . | TRBV5-1 | TGCGCCAGCAGCCCCCGACTCACAGATACGCAGTATTTT | CASSPRLTDTQYF
TRBJ2-2 | many | . | TRBV12-3/TRBV12-4 | TGTGCCAGCCAAACTAACAGGGGGGGGGCGAACACCGGGGAGCTGTTTTTT | CASQTNRGGANTGELFF
TRBJ2-7 | few | TRBD1 | TRBV6-2/TRBV6-3 | TGTGCCAGCGGGGACAGGGCCTACTACGATCAGTACTTC | CASGDRAYYDQYF
TRBJ1-1 | medium-sized | . | TRBV6-1 | TGTGCCAGCATGTTAAAGAAGCATAAGGCCTTT | CASMLKKHKAF
TRBJ1-2 | . | TRBD1 | TRBV20-1 | TGCAGTGCTAGAGGGGAGACAGGGGGAGGCTACACCTTC | CSARGETGGGYTF
TRBJ2-1 | . | TRBD2 | TRBV6-1 | TGTGCCAGCAGCGCGGGACTAGCGGGAGTCAATGAACAGTTCTTC | CASSAGLAGVNEQFF
TRBJ2-5 | . | TRBD2 | TRBV20-1 | TGCAGTGCTAGAGAAGTGCTAGCGGGAGGGCCGGGGGAGACCCAGTACTTC | CSAREVLAGGPGETQYF
TRBJ1-6 | . | TRBD1 | TRBV20-1 | TGCAGTGCTTTAATACAGGGGTCGCGGGCTTCACCCCTCTACTTT | CSALIQGSRASPLYF
TRBJ1-1 | medium-sized | . | TRBV28 | TGTGCCAGCAGTTTAGGGGTGCACACCCGGGGGACTGAAGCTTTCTTT | CASSLGVHTRGTEAFF
TRBJ1-4 | many | . | TRBV24-1 | TGTGCCACCAGTGATCCTCAAGGACCCCATGAAAAACTGTTTTTT | CATSDPQGPHEKLFF
TRBJ2-3 | few | . | TRBV10-2 | TGCGCCAGCAGTGGGGGGTTGGTGGGCCGGGCAGATACGCAGTATTTT | CASSGGLVGRADTQYF
TRBJ1-5 | once | . | TRBV9 | TGTGCCAGCAGTGTGGGGCAGTCCCTCTCGGTGCCCCAGCATTTT | CASSVGQSLSVPQHF
TRBJ1-2 | many | . | TRBV7-8 | TGTGCCAGCAGCTTGACAACCAGTGGCTACACCTTC | CASSLTTSGYTF
TRBJ2-2 | . | . | TRBV6-1 | TGTGCCAGCGTAGCGGAAGCAGCGGGTACCGGGGAGCTGTTTTTT | CASVAEAAGTGELFF
TRBJ1-5 | many | TRBD1 | TRBV2 | TGTGCCAGCAGGCCAGGGGGTCCGAGCAATCAGCCCCAGCATTTT | CASRPGGPSNQPQHF
TRBJ2-1 | many | . | TRBV11-1 | TGTGCCAGCAGCTTGATTGGCAGAGACCCTAACAATGAGCAGTTCTTC | CASSLIGRDPNNEQFF
TRBJ2-3 | medium-sized | TRBD2 | TRBV12-3/TRBV12-4 | TGTGCCAGCAGACATAGCGGGGTCGATACGCAGTATTTT | CASRHSGVDTQYF
TRBJ2-1 | once | . | TRBV3-1 | TGTGCCAGCAGCCGGGGACACGGCGCGTCTAATGAGCAGTTCTTC | CASSRGHGASNEQFF
TRBJ2-7 | many | TRBD2 | TRBV28 | TGTGCCAGCAGGGGGGGTAGCGGGAGGGCCGGTCGCTACGAGCAGTACTTC | CASRGGSGRAGRYEQYF
TRBJ2-7 | few | . | TRBV5-8 | TGTGCCAGCAGCTTGACAGGGTATTACGAGCAGTACTTC | CASSLTGYYEQYF
TRBJ2-7 | . | . | TRBV4-2 | TGTGCCAGCAGCCAAGTAACAGATGGGTACGAGCAGTACTTC | CASSQVTDGYEQYF
TRBJ2-4 | many | TRBD1 | TRBV25-1 | TGTGCCAGCGGAGAAAACAGGGGACACATTCAGTACTTC | CASGENRGHIQYF
TRBJ2-3 | . | . | TRBV30 | TGTGCCTGGAGTCCAGACCTCATGGATACGCAGTATTTT | CAWSPDLMDTQYF
TRBJ1-2 | few | . | TRBV12-3/TRBV12-4 | TGTGCCAGCAGTTTCCCTCCGGGGAACTATGGCTACACCTTC | CASSFPPGNYGYTF
TRBJ2-7 | . | TRBD1 | TRBV19 | TGTGCCAGTAGTAGGCAGGGGGCCTACGAGCAGTACTTC | CASSRQGAYEQYF
TRBJ2-2 | . | . | TRBV28 | TGTGCCAGCAGTTTAGGATGGGAGGACTACCTAAACACCGGGGAGCTGTTTTTT | CASSLGWEDYLNTGELFF
TRBJ1-2 | medium-sized | . | TRBV12-3/TRBV12-4 | TGTGCCAGCAGTCCCCAGGAGGTTGGTGGCTACACCTTC | CASSPQEVGGYTF
TRBJ1-3 | few | . | TRBV28 | TGTGCCAGCAGTTTAGAGTACGTGCCTGGAAACACCATATATTTT | CASSLEYVPGNTIYF
TRBJ2-3 | many | . | TRBV20-1 | TGCAGTGCTAGCAGCGGAGCCTACACAGATACGCAGTATTTT | CSASSGAYTDTQYF
TRBJ2-5 | many | TRBD1 | TRBV7-3 | TGTGCCAGCAGCTCCGGGACAGGGTCTCAAGAGACCCAGTACTTC | CASSSGTGSQETQYF
TRBJ2-7 | medium-sized | . | TRBV6-1 | TGTGCCAGCAGTCCCCCAGTTGGTCACGAGCAGTACTTC | CASSPPVGHEQYF
TRBJ2-3 | many | . | TRBV7-8 | TGTGCCAGCAGCTCGGGGGTGGGGACCACAGATACGCAGTATTTT | CASSSGVGTTDTQYF
TRBJ1-4 | few | TRBD1 | TRBV4-2 | TGTGCCAGCAGCCAAGACTTGAGGGGGCCGGGGGAAAAACTGTTTTTT | CASSQDLRGPGEKLFF
TRBJ1-1 | . | TRBD1 | TRBV7-9 | TGTGCCAGCAGATCGGGACAGGTGGGATCTTTCTTT | CASRSGQVGSFF
TRBJ2-2 | few | . | TRBV19 | TGTGCCAGTAGTATTTGGGGCACCGGGGAGCTGTTTTTT | CASSIWGTGELFF
TRBJ2-5 | many | . | TRBV3-1 | TGTGCCAGCAGCGTCCGGGAGACCCAGTACTTC | CASSVRETQYF
TRBJ1-2 | . | . | TRBV5-1 | TGCGCCAGCAGCTTGGAGGTGAGGCCGCCTTATGGCTACACCTTC | CASSLEVRPPYGYTF
TRBJ1-2 | medium-sized | . | TRBV19 | TGTGCCAGCCGTCGGGACGAAGCTAACTATGGCTACACCTTC | CASRRDEANYGYTF
TRBJ1-1 | many | TRBD1 | TRBV3-1 | TGTGCCAGCAGCCAAGGGTGGACAGGGGAGGGGTCTGAAGCTTTCTTT | CASSQGWTGEGSEAFF
TRBJ2-7 | few | . | TRBV15 | TGTGCCACCAGCAGAGATCATGGTTTGGGGTACGAGCAGTACTTC | CATSRDHGLGYEQYF
TRBJ1-2 | . | . | TRBV20-1 | TGCAGTGCTAGTGAGGACGGACACTATGGCTACACCTTC | CSASEDGHYGYTF
TRBJ2-3 | many | . | TRBV20-1 | TGCAGTGCTAGAGATCTAGGTGCTAGCACAGATACGCAGTATTTT | CSARDLGASTDTQYF